This T cell receptor beta chain is drawn from a study of blood T cell repertoires in COVID-19. Across the study: Donors in the United States, Italy and Spain gave samples during acute or convalescent COVID-19. PBMCs, B-cell-depleted T cells, or T cells were the source of the cDNA or gDNA that made up the material.

CDR3 length equals 16 residues. The germline gives CDR1 KGHSH, CDR2 LQKENI. Losses at the gene ends were 3 bases for V and 0 bases for J; bases not matched to a gene: 4. This clone has only a few counts. In the authors' workflow: Nucleated cell number was recorded as an estimate derived from reference gene primer amplification. Libraries were prepared by immunoSEQ multiplex PCR; TCRdb keeps only in-frame clonotypes and omits some of them. D and trimming come from the DNA, and the V and J calls and clone size come from that table. The sample lists fewer than 85,000 clones, more than 65% occurring once.

The chain is built from TRBV18 and TRBJ2-1; 8 bases fit TRBD2. The clonotype was recovered from a woman of 80 years or more with active or convalescent COVID-19. The material sequenced was peripheral blood. CDR3 DNA: TGTGCCAGCTCACCCCGGGGGGGAAGCTCCTACAATGAGCAGTTCTTC. This gives the protein CASSPRGGSSYNEQFF.